This TCR beta chain stems from a study of blood T cells in healthy people across ages. Broader study findings: Total diversity from one million sequenced T cells was likely underestimated. A greater number of naive CD4+ cells and higher diversity distinguished long-lived donors from aged donors.

For the second PCR, which ran for roughly 7 to 11 cycles, a sample-barcoded 5' primer and a J-beta primer mix were used. TCRdb ran MiXCR on the 5' RACE reads and lists one entry per CDR3 protein. The sample shows 1.8 million or so distinct CDR3 sequences, roughly two fifths of them seen only once. The CDR3 is 16 amino acids. Trimming took 0 bases from V and 0 from J, leaving 11 bases between them. The germline CDR1 and CDR2 sequences are LGHNA and YSLEER. Turning to this clonotype: Its antigen is currently unknown.

Ten milliliters of peripheral blood were drawn from each donor. Per sample, at least 5 micrograms of total RNA were extracted. V usage is TRBV4-3 and J usage is TRBJ1-2, with D hard to call. Sequences were obtained from blood. This receptor was taken from a human donor in good health. CDR3 nucleotides: TGCGCCAGCAGCCAAGAACGCCCGCCCGCTAACTATGGCTACACCTTC. Its protein product is CASSQERPPANYGYTF.